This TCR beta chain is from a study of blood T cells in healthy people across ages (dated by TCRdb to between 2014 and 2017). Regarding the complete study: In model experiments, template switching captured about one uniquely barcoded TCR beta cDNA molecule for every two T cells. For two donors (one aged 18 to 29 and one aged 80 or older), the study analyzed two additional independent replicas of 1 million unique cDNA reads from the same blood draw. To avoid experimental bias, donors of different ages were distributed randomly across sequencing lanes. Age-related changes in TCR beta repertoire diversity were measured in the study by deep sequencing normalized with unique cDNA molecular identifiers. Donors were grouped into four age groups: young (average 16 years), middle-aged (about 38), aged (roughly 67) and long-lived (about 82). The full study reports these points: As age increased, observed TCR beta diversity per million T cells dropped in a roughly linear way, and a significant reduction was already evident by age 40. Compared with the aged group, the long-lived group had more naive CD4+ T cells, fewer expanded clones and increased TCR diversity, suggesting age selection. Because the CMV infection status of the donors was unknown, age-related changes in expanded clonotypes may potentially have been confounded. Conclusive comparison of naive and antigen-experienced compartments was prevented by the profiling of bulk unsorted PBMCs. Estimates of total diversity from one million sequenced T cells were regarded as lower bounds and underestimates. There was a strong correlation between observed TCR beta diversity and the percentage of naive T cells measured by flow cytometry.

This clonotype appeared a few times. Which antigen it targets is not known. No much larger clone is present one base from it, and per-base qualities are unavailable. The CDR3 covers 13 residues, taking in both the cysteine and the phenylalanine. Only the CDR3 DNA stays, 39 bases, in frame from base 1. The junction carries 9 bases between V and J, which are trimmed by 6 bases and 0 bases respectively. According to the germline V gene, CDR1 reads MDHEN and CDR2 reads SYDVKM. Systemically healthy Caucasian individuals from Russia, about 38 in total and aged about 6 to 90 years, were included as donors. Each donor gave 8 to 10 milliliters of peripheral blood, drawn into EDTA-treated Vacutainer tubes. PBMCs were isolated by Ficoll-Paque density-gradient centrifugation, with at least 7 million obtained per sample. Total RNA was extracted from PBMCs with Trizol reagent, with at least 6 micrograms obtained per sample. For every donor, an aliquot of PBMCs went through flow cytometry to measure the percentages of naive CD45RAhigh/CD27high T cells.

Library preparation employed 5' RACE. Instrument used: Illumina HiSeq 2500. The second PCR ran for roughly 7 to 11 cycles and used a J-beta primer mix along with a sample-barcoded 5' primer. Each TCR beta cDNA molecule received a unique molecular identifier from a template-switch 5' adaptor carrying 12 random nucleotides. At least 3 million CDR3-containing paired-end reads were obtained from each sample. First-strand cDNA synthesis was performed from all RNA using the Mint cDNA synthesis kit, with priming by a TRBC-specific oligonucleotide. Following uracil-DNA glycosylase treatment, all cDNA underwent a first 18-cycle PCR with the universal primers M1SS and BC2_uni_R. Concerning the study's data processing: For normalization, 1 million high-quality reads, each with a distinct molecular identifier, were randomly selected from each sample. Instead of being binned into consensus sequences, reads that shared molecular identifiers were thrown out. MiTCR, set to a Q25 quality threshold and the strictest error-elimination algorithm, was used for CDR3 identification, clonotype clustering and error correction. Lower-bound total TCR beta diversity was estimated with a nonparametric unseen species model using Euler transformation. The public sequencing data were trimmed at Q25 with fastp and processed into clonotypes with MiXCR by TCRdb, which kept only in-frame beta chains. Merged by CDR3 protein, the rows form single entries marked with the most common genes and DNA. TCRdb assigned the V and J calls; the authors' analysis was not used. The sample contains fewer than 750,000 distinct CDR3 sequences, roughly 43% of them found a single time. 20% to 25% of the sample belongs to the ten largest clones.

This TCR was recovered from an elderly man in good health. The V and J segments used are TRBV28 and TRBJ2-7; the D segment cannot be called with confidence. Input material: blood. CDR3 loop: CASRIALSYEQYF. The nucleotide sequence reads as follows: TGTGCCAGCAGGATAGCTCTCTCCTACGAGCAGTACTTC. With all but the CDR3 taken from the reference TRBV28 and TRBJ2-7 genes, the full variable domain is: DVKVTQSSRYLVKRTGEKVFLECVQDMDHENMFWYRQDPGLGLRLIYFSYDVKMKEKGDIPEGYSVSREKKERFSLILESASTNQTSMYLCASRIALSYEQYFGPGTRLTVT.